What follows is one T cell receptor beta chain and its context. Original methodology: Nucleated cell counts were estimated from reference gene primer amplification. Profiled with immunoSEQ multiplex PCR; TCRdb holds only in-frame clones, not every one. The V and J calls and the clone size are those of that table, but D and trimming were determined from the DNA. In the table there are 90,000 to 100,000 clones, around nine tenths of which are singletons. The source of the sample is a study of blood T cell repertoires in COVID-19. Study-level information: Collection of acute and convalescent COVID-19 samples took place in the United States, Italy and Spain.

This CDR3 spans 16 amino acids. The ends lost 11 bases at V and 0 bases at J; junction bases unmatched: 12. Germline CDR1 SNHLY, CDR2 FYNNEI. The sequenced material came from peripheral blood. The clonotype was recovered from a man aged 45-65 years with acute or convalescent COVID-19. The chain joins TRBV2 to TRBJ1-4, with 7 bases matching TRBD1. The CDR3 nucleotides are TGTGCCGGGAACAGGGGATGGGGCGCAACTAATGAAAAACTGTTTTTT. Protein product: CAGNRGWGATNEKLFF.